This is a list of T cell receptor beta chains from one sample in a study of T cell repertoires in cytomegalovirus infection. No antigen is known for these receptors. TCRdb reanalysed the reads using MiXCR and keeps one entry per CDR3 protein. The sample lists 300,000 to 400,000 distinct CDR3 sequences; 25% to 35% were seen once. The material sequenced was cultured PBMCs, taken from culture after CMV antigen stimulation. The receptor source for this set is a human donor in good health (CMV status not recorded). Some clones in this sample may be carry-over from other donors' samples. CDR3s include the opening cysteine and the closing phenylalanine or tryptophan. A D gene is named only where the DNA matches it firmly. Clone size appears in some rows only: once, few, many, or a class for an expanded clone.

TGTGCCAGCACCTCTCCTGAGGGACAGGGATACGAGCAGTACTTC CASTSPEGQGYEQYF once TRBJ2-7 15 TRBV5-4 TRBD1
TGTGCCAGCAGCTTAACCGGGGACTCCAACAATGAGCAGTTCTTC CASSLTGDSNNEQFF . TRBJ2-1 15 TRBV7-3 .
TGCAGTGCTCGACAGGGGCCCTCTGGAAACACCATATATTTT CSARQGPSGNTIYF . TRBJ1-3 14 TRBV20-1 TRBD1
TGTGCCAGCAGTGTCCCCAAAGCTATCCTGGTTGAGGGGGTGAACACTGAAGCTTTCTTT CASSVPKAILVEGVNTEAFF many TRBJ1-1 20 TRBV6-1 .
TGTGCCAGCAGCGCATACAGGGGCAGGTCGAATCAGCCCCAGCATTTT CASSAYRGRSNQPQHF many TRBJ1-5 16 TRBV7-8 TRBD1
TGTGCCAGCAGCTTAGAGGGGAAACTCTGGTACTTC CASSLEGKLWYF . TRBJ2-7 12 TRBV7-6 .
TGTGCCAGCAGTTATACAGGGTGGCAAGACACCGGGGAGCTGTTTTTT CASSYTGWQDTGELFF . TRBJ2-2 16 TRBV6-1 .
TGTGCCAGCCGTCGAGACAGGGGGAATCCCCTCCACTTT CASRRDRGNPLHF . TRBJ1-6 13 TRBV7-8 TRBD1
TGTGCCAGTAAGGAAAGGGCAGAAATTGAAGCTTTCTTT CASKERAEIEAFF . TRBJ1-1 13 TRBV19 .
TGTGCCAGCAGAAGAGCGGGACAAGAGACCCAGTACTTC CASRRAGQETQYF . TRBJ2-5 13 TRBV7-9 TRBD2
TGTGCCAGCCTAAACAATCCCTGGGAGCAGTACTTC CASLNNPWEQYF . TRBJ2-7 12 TRBV19 .
TGTGCCAGCTCCTACCCGGGAGGGAATGGGGAGACCCAGTACTTC CASSYPGGNGETQYF few TRBJ2-5 15 TRBV7-2 TRBD2
TGTGCCAGCAGTGCTGGGACAGGGAAGGGTCTAGGCGCTTTCTTT CASSAGTGKGLGAFF few TRBJ1-1 15 TRBV6-1 TRBD1
TGTGCCAGCAGAAGACTAGCGGGCGCCTACGAGCAGTACTTC CASRRLAGAYEQYF many TRBJ2-7 14 TRBV6-1 TRBD2
TGTGCCAGCAGTCTAGGGCGCGGGATGAACACCGGGGAGCTGTTTTTT CASSLGRGMNTGELFF many TRBJ2-2 16 TRBV12-3/TRBV12-4 .
TGTGCCAGCAGTGAAGACAGGGTGGGCAATCAGCCCCAGCATTTT CASSEDRVGNQPQHF many TRBJ1-5 15 TRBV2 .
TGTGCCATCAGTCCCAGGAGCGGTGGCACTGAAGCTTTCTTT CAISPRSGGTEAFF few TRBJ1-1 14 TRBV10-3 .
TGTGCCAGCAGCTGGGGGACTAGCGGGGTCACAGATACGCAGTATTTT CASSWGTSGVTDTQYF . TRBJ2-3 16 TRBV7-9 TRBD2